What follows are 11 T cell receptor beta chains derived from one specimen sequenced in a study of blood T cell repertoires in COVID-19. The protocol was immunoSEQ multiplex PCR, while the TCRdb copy is restricted to in-frame clones and leaves out a portion. The sample lists about 27,000 clones, 65% to 90% occurring once. Sequenced input: peripheral blood. Receptors originate from a man in his sixties or seventies with active COVID-19.

V usage is TRBV9 and J usage is TRBJ2-3; 8 bases agree with TRBD2. CDR3 length equals 14 residues. Germline V lookup: CDR1 SGDLS, CDR2 YYNGEE. With V trimmed by 6 bases and J by 6 bases, 9 bases remained unmatched. This CDR3 is CASTVSGGLDTQYF. Here the CDR3 DNA reads TGTGCCAGCACCGTCAGCGGGGGTTTGGATACGCAGTATTTT.

This clone was seen only a few times. The chain joins TRBV7-8 to TRBJ2-7; 12 bases map to TRBD1. After removal of 0 bases from V and 5 bases from J, the junction contained 5 bases not matched to a gene. This CDR3 spans 16 amino acids. Germline CDR1 and CDR2: SGHVS and FQNEAQ. The CDR3 DNA reads TGTGCCAGCAGCTTAGCGGTGGGGACAGGGGGCGACGAGCAGTACTTC. It translates to CASSLAVGTGGDEQYF.

The chain employs TRBV9 and TRBJ1-3, with D maybe TRBD1 (6 bases). This CDR3 contains 18 residues. V was shortened by 0 bases and J by 1 base, with 17 bases between the two germline ends. Germline values: CDR1 SGDLS, CDR2 YYNGEE. The CDR3 DNA reads as TGTGCCAGCAGCGTAGCCGGGGGGGCCGGAGTATCTGGAAACACCATATATTTT. It translates to CASSVAGGAGVSGNTIYF.

J is TRBJ1-5 and V is TRBV28; D uncertain. CDR3 size: 14 residues. V was pared by 2 bases and J by 2 bases, with 7 bases between. The germline V gene has CDR1 MDHEN and CDR2 SYDVKM. The CDR3 bases are TGTGCCAGCAGTTTAGGCCTTGGCAATCAGCCCCAGCATTTT. Its protein is CASSLGLGNQPQHF.

The V call is TRBV11-1, the J call TRBJ1-1, with a tentative D call TRBD1 (6 bases). V was clipped by 2 bases and J by 6 bases, with 13 bases between them. Looked up from germline, CDR1 is SGHAT and CDR2 is FQDESV (reference sequence). CDR3 length: 14 residues. CDR3 nucleotide sequence: TGTGCCAGCAGCTTAACTGGGGGCGGATCTGAAGCTTTCTTT. Residues: CASSLTGGGSEAFF.

The chain couples TRBV7-8 to TRBJ1-1; TRBD1 might be the D (5 bases). This CDR3 contains 15 residues. CDR1 and CDR2 (germline): SGHVS, FQNEAQ. Trimming removed 1 base at V and 0 bases at J, with 9 bases between. CDR3 DNA: TGTGCCAGCAGCTTAGTTGGGGGGATGAACACTGAAGCTTTCTTT. It is translated as CASSLVGGMNTEAFF.

Only one count was recorded for this clone. The V call is TRBV2, the J call TRBJ2-7; perhaps TRBD1 as D (6 bases). The germline V gene encodes CDR1 SNHLY and CDR2 FYNNEI. Trimming shortened V by 1 base and J by 3 bases, and 13 bases separated the two germline ends. The CDR3 contains 15 residues. CDR3 nucleotide sequence: TGTGCCAGCAGTGAAGTTAGACAGGCAAGCTACGAGCAGTACTTC. This codes for CASSEVRQASYEQYF.

The chain has TRBV18 and TRBJ2-2; 7 bases match TRBD1. The CDR3 consists of 15 residues. Trimming took 4 bases from V and 6 from J; bases not matched to a gene: 8. Germline CDR1 KGHSH, CDR2 LQKENI. The CDR3 loop reads CASSLTGRSSGELFF. The CDR3 DNA follows: TGTGCCAGCTCACTGACAGGGCGGTCTTCCGGGGAGCTGTTTTTT.

This clone has a single count. The CDR3 nucleotides read TGTGCCAGCAGCCCCCAGGGGCGACTAGATACGCAGTATTTT. Residues: CASSPQGRLDTQYF. This chain links TRBV7-2 with TRBJ2-3; D might be TRBD1 (6 bases). Trimming took off 5 bases at V and 5 bases at J, with 14 bases between the two ends. Germline V lookup: CDR1 SGHTA, CDR2 FQGNSA. The CDR3 length is 14 residues.

This chain links TRBV7-6 with TRBJ2-3; 8 bases align to TRBD2. Germline CDR1 and CDR2: SGHVS and FNYEAQ. This CDR3 is 15 amino acids long. Trimming cost V 5 bases and J 6 bases; bases outside gene matches: 10. The CDR3 DNA follows: TGTGCCAGCAGCCCGGGACTAGTGAGTGGGGATACGCAGTATTTT. Amino acids: CASSPGLVSGDTQYF.

This chain connects TRBV10-1 to TRBJ2-1; D is undetermined. The CDR3 has 12 amino acids. The V and J ends lost 3 bases and 7 bases respectively, with 7 bases between them. Germline V CDR1 and CDR2: WNHNN, SYGVQD (reference sequence). CDR3: CASSDARNEQFF. The CDR3 bases are TGCGCCAGCAGTGATGCGCGGAATGAGCAGTTCTTC.